This TCR beta chain was retrieved from a study of identical twins. Study findings and constraints: Out-of-frame alpha sequences shared by twins showed excess low generation probability.

Concerning this clonotype: The antigen is not known.

cDNA molecules carried unique molecular identifiers, and template switching added a universal primer site. Each CDR3 protein is one row after TCRdb ran MiXCR on the 5' RACE reads. The table includes roughly 480,000 distinct CDR3 sequences, 20% to 30% detected once. Per germline, CDR1 LGHNT and CDR2 FRNRAP. V was trimmed by 6 bases and J by 7 bases, leaving 10 bases between them. This CDR3 spans 11 amino acids. These data also formed part of another study, on T cells expressing NK-cell markers. That paper adds: Underlying the TCR beta repertoires were sorted CD3+CD56+NKG2C+, CD3+CD56+NKG2C- and CD3+CD56-NKG2C+ T cells. Whether expanded NKG2C+ T cell clones recognized HCMV stayed uncertain.

Sequenced: CD4+ T cells sorted from blood. The sequence was collected from a woman younger than 30 in good health. This chain connects TRBV12-5 to TRBJ2-7; D is unclear. The CDR3 sequence: CASGTLSEQYF. The CDR3 bases are TGTGCTAGTGGGACGTTATCGGAGCAGTACTTC.